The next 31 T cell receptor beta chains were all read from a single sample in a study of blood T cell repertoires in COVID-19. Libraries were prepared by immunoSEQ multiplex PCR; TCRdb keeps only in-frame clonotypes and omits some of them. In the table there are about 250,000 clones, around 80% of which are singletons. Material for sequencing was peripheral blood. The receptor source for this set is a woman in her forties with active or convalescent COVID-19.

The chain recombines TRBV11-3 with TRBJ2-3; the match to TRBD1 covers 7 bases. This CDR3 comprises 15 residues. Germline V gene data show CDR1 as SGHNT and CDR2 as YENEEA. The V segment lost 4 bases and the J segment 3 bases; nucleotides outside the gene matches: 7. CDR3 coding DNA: TGTGCCAGCAGCTCCCGGACAGGCTTGACAGATACGCAGTATTTT. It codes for CASSSRTGLTDTQYF. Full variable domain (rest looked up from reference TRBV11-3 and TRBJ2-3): EAGVVQSPRYKIIEKKQPVAFWCNPISGHNTLYWYLQNLGQGPELLIRYENEEAVDDSQLPKDRFSAERLKGVDSTLKIQPAELGDSAVYLCASSSRTGLTDTQYFGPGTRLTVL.

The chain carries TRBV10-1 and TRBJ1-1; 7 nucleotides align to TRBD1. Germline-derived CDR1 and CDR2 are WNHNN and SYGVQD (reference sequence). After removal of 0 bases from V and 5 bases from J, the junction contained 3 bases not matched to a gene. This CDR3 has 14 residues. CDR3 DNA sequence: TGCGCCAGCAGTGAGTCCTTGACAGGGACTGAAGCTTTCTTT. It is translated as CASSESLTGTEAFF.

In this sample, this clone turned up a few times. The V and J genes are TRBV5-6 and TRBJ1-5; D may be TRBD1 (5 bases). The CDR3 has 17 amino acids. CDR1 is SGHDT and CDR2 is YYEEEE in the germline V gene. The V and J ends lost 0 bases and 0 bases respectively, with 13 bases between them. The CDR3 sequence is CASSLASSGYSNQPQHF. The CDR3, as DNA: TGTGCCAGCAGCTTGGCATCATCAGGGTATAGCAATCAGCCCCAGCATTTT.

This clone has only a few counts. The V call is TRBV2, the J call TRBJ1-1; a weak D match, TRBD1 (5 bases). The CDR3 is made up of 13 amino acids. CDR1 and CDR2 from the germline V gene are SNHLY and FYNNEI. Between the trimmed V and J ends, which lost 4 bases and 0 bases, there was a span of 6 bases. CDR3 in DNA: TGTGCCAGCAGTGGACAGCTGAACACTGAAGCTTTCTTT. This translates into CASSGQLNTEAFF.

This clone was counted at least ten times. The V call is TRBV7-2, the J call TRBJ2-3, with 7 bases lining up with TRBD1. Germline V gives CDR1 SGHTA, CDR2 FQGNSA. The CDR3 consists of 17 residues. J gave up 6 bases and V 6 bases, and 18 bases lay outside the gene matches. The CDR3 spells CASRDPRDRHQWDTQYF. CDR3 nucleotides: TGTGCCAGCAGGGACCCAAGGGACAGACATCAATGGGATACGCAGTATTTT.

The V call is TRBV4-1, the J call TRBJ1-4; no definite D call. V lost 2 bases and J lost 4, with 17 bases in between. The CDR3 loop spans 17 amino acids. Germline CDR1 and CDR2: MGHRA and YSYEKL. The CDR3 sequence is CASSQPTEGGHNEKLFF. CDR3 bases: TGCGCCAGCAGCCAACCTACGGAGGGAGGCCATAATGAAAAACTGTTTTTT.

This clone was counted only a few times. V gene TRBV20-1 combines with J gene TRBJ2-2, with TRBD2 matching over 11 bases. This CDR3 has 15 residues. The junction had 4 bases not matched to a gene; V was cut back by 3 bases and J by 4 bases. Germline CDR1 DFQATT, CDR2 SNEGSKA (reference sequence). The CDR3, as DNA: TGCAGTGCTAGTCAGACTAGCGGGGTCACCGGGGAGCTGTTTTTT. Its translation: CSASQTSGVTGELFF.

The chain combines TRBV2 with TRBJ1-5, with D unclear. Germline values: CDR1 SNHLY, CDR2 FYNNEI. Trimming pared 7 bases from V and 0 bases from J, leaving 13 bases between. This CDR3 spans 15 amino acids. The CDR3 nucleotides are TGTGCCAGCAAGCCGGGAGGTGATAGCAATCAGCCCCAGCATTTT. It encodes CASKPGGDSNQPQHF.

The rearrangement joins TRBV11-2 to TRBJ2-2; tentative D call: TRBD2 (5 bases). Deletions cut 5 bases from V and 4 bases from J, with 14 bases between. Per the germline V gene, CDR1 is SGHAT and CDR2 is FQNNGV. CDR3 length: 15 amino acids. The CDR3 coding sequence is TGTGCCAGCAGCGAGAGGAACCGGGGCACCGGGGAGCTGTTTTTT. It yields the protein CASSERNRGTGELFF.

This chain's CDR3 is CASHRGSVSGNTIYF. In nucleotides, the CDR3 is TGTGCCTCCCACAGGGGATCGGTCTCTGGAAACACCATATATTTT. The rearrangement joins TRBV10-3 to TRBJ1-3, with TRBD1 matching over 7 bases. This CDR3 contains 15 residues. Germline loops: CDR1 ENHRY, CDR2 SYGVKD. J was trimmed by 0 bases and V by 11 bases; bases with no gene match: 10.

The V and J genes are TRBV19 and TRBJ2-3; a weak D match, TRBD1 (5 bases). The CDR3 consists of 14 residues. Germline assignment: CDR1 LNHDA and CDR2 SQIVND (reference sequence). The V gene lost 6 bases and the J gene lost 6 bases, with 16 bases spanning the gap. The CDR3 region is CASSWTSIDDTQYF. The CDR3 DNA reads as TGTGCCAGTAGCTGGACAAGTATAGATGATACGCAGTATTTT.

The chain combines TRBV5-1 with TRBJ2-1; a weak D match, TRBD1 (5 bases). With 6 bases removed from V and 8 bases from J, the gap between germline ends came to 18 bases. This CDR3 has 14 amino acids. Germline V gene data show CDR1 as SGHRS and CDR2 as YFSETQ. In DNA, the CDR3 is TGCGCCAGCATCAAACAGGCGTCAGGCGATGAGCAGTTCTTC. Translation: CASIKQASGDEQFF.

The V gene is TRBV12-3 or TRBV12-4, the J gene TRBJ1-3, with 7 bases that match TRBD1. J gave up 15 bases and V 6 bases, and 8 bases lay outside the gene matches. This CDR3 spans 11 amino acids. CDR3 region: CASSPDRERYF. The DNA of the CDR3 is TGTGCCAGCAGCCCAGACAGGGAGAGATATTTT.

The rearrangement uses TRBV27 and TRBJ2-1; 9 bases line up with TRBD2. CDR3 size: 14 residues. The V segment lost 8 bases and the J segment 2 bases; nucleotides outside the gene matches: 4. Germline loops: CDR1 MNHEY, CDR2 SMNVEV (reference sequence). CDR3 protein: CASSRGGTYNEQFF. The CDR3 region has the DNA TGTGCCAGCTCGCGGGGGGGCACCTACAATGAGCAGTTCTTC.

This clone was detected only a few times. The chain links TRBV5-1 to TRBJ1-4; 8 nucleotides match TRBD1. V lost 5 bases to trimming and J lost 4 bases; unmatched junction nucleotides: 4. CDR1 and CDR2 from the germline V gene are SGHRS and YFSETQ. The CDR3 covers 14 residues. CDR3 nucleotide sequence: TGCGCCAGCAGTTATGGACAGGGTAATGAAAAACTGTTTTTT. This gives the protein CASSYGQGNEKLFF.

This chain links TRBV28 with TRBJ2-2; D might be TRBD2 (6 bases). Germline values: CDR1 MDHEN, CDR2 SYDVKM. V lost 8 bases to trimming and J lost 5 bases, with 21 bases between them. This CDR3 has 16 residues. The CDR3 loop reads CASSTGDFGPTGELFF. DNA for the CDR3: TGTGCCAGCTCCACGGGGGACTTCGGACCTACCGGGGAGCTGTTTTTT. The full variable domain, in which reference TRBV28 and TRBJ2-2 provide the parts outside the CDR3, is DVKVTQSSRYLVKRTGEKVFLECVQDMDHENMFWYRQDPGLGLRLIYFSYDVKMKEKGDIPEGYSVSREKKERFSLILESASTNQTSMYLCASSTGDFGPTGELFFGEGSRLTVL.

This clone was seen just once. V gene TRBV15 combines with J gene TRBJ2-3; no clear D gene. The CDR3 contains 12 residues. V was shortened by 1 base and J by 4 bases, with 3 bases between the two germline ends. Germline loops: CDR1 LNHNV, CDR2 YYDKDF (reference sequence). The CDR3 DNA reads TGTGCCACCAGCAGAGCCTCAGATACGCAGTATTTT. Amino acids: CATSRASDTQYF.

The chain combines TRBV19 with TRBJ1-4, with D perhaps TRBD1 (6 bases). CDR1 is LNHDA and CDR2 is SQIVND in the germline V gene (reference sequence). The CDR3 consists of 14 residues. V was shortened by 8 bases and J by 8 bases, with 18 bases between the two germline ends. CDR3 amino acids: CASSKQGGYEKLFF. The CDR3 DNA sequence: TGTGCCAGTTCCAAACAAGGGGGATACGAAAAACTGTTTTTT. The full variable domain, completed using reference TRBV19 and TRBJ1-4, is DGGITQSPKYLFRKEGQNVTLSCEQNLNHDAMYWYRQDPGQGLRLIYYSQIVNDFQKGDIAEGYSVSREKKESFPLTVTSAQKNPTAFYLCASSKQGGYEKLFFGSGTQLSVL.

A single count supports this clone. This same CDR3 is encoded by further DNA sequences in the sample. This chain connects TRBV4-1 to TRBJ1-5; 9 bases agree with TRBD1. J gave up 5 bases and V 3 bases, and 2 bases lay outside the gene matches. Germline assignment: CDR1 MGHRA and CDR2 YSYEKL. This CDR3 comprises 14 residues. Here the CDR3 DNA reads TGCGCCAGCAGCCAGGGACAGGGAGATCAGCCCCAGCATTTT. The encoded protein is CASSQGQGDQPQHF.

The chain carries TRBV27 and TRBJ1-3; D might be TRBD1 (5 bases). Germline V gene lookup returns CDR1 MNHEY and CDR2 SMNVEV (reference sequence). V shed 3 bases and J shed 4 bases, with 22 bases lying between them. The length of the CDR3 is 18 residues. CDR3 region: CASSFSRWQGSWGNTIYF. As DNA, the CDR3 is TGTGCCAGCAGTTTTAGTCGTTGGCAGGGCTCGTGGGGAAACACCATATATTTT.

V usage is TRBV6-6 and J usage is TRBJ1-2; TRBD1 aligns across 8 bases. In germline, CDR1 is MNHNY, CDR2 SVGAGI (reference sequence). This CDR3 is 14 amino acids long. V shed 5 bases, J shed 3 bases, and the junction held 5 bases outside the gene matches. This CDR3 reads CASSIRGPDYGYTF. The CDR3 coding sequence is TGTGCCAGCAGTATCAGGGGGCCGGACTATGGCTACACCTTC.

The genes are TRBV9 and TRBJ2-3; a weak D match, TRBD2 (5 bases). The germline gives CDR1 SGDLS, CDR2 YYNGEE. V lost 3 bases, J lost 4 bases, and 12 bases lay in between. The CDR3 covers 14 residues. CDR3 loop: CASSATSFPDTQYF. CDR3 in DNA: TGTGCCAGCAGCGCTACTAGTTTCCCAGATACGCAGTATTTT.

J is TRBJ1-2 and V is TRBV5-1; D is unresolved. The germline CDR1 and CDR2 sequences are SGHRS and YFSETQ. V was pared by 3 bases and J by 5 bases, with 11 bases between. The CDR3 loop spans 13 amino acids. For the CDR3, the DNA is TGCGCCAGCAGCTCCGGGGTGGGGTATGGCTACACCTTC. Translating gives CASSSGVGYGYTF.

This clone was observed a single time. The CDR3 spells CASSLDGKNEQFF. CDR3 coding DNA: TGTGCCAGCAGCTTAGACGGGAAGAATGAGCAGTTCTTC. The chain links TRBV7-2 to TRBJ2-1; possible D gene TRBD2, 5 bases. Germline loops: CDR1 SGHTA, CDR2 FQGNSA. CDR3 length equals 13 residues. The germline V and J ends were trimmed by 1 base and 7 bases, with 8 bases remaining between them.

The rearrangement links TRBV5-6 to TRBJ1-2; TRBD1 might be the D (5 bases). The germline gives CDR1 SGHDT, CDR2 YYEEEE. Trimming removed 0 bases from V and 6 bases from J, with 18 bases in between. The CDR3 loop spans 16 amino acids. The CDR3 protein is CASSLELVSGIHGYTF. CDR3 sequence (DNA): TGTGCCAGCAGCTTGGAATTAGTTTCAGGGATCCATGGCTACACCTTC.

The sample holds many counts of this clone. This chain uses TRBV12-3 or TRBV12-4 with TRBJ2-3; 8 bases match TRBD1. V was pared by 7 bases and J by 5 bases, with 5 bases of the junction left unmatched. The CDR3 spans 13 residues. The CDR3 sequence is CASKEQGEDTQYF. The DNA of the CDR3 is TGTGCCAGCAAAGAACAGGGGGAAGATACGCAGTATTTT.

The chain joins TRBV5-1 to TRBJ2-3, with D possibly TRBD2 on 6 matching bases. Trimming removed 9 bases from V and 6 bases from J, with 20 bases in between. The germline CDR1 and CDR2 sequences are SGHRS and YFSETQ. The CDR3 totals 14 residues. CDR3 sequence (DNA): TGCGCCACCGGAGGGCTTTCCGAGGGGGATACGCAGTATTTT. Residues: CATGGLSEGDTQYF.

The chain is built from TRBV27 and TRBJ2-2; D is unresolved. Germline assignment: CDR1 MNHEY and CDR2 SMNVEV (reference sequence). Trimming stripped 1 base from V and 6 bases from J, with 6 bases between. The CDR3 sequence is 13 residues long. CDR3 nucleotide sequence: TGTGCCAGCAGTTTATTAGTTTCCGGGGAGCTGTTTTTT. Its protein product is CASSLLVSGELFF.

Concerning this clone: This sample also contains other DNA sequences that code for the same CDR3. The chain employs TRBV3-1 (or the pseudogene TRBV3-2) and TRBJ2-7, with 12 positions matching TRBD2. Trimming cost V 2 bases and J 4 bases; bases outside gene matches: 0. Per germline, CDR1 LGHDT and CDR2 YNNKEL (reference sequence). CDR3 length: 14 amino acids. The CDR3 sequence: CASSQTSGGYEQYF. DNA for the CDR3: TGTGCCAGCAGCCAAACTAGCGGGGGGTACGAGCAGTACTTC.

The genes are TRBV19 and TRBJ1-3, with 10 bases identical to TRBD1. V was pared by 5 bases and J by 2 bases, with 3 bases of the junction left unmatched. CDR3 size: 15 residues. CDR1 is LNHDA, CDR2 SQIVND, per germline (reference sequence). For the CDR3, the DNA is TGTGCCAGTAGTGGACAGGGGGAGGCTGGAAACACCATATATTTT. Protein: CASSGQGEAGNTIYF.

The CDR3 region is CASSTGLTGDIQYF. The CDR3 DNA sequence: TGTGCCAGCAGTACGGGACTCACAGGGGACATTCAGTACTTC. This chain uses TRBV28 with TRBJ2-4; D might be TRBD1 (7 bases). The CDR3 is 14 residues long. Germline-derived CDR1 and CDR2 are MDHEN and SYDVKM. Trimming removed 5 bases at V and 8 bases at J, with 16 bases between.